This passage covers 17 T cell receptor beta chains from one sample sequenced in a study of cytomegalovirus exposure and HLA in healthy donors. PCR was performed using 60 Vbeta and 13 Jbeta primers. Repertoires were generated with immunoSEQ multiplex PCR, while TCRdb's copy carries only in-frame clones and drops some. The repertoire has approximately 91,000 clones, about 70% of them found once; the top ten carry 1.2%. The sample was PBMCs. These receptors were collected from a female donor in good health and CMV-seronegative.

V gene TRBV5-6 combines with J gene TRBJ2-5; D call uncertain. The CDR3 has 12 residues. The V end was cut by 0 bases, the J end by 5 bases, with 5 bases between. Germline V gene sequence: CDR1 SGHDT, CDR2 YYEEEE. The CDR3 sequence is CASSLGAETQYF. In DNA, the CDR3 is TGTGCCAGCAGCTTGGGGGCGGAGACCCAGTACTTC.

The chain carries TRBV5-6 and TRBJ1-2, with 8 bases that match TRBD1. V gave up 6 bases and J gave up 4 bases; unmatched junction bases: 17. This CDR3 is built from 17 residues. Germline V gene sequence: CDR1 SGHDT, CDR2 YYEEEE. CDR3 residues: CASTELWTGSLIYGYTF. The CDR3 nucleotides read TGTGCCAGCACAGAACTGTGGACAGGGTCGCTCATCTATGGCTACACCTTC.

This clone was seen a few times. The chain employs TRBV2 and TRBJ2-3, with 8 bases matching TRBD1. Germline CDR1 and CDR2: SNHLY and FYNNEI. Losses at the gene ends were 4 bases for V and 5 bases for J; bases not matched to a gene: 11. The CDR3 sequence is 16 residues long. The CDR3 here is CASSVRQGAGEDTQYF. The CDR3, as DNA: TGTGCCAGCAGTGTAAGGCAGGGGGCAGGAGAAGATACGCAGTATTTT.

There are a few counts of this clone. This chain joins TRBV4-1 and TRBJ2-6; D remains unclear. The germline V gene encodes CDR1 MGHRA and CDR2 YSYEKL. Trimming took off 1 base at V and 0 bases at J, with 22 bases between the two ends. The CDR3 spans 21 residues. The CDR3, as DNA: TGCGCCAGCAGCCAAGTTATTGAGTTGGTAGTTCGAAGCTCTGGGGCCAACGTCCTGACTTTC. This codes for CASSQVIELVVRSSGANVLTF.

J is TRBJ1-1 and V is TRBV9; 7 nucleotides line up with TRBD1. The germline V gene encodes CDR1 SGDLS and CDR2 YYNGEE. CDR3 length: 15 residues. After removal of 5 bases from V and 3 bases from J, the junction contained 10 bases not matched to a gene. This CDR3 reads CASSTTGVRDTEAFF. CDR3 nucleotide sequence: TGTGCCAGCAGTACAACAGGGGTTAGGGACACTGAAGCTTTCTTT.

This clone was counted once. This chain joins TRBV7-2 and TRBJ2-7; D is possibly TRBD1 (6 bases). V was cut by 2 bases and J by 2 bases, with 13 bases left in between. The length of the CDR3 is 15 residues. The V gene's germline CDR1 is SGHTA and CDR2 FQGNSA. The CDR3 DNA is TGTGCCAGCAGCTTATTCGGACAGATAGCCTACGAGCAGTACTTC. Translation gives CASSLFGQIAYEQYF.

The CDR3 spells CASTFGHQNTEAFF. In DNA form, the CDR3 reads TGTGCCAGCACCTTCGGACACCAGAACACTGAAGCTTTCTTT. This chain joins TRBV5-6 and TRBJ1-1, with D maybe TRBD1 (5 bases). CDR1 is SGHDT and CDR2 is YYEEEE in the germline V gene. The V end lost 6 bases, the J end lost 1 base, and 13 bases lay between the germline ends. This CDR3 spans 14 amino acids.

The CDR3 region has the DNA TGTGCCAGCAGCTTAATCTCCAGGGGTTCACCCCTCCACTTT. Translating gives CASSLISRGSPLHF. This chain connects TRBV7-9 to TRBJ1-6; a possible D gene is TRBD1 (6 bases). V gave up 2 bases and J gave up 9 bases, with 11 bases separating them. The CDR3 has 14 amino acids. Germline loops: CDR1 SEHNR, CDR2 FQNEAQ (reference sequence).

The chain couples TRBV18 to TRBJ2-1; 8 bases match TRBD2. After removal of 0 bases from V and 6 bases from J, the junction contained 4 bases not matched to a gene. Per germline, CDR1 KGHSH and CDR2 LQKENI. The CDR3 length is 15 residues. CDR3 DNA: TGTGCCAGCTCACCACCGGGACTAGGGGCCAATGAGCAGTTCTTC. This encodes CASSPPGLGANEQFF.

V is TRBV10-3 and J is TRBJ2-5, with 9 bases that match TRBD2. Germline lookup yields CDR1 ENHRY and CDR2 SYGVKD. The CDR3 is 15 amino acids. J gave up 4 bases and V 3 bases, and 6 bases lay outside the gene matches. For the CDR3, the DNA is TGTGCCATCAGTGACGGGCGGGGGGGCACAGAGACCCAGTACTTC. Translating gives CAISDGRGGTETQYF.

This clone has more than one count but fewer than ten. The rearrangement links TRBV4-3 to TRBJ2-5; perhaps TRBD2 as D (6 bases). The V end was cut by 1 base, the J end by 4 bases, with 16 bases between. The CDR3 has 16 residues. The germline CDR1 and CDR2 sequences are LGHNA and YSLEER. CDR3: CASSQVHGKEGETQYF. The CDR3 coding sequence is TGCGCCAGCAGCCAAGTCCATGGGAAGGAGGGAGAGACCCAGTACTTC.

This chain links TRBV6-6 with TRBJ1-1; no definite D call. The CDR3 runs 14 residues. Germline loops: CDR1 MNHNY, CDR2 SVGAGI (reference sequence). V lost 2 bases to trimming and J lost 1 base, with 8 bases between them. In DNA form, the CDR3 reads TGTGCCAGCAGTTACAGCGGAGGGAACACTGAAGCTTTCTTT. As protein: CASSYSGGNTEAFF.

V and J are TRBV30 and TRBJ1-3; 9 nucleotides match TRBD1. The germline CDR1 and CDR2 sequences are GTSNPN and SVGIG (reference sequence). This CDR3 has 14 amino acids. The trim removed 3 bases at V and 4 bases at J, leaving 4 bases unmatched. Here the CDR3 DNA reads TGTGCCTGGAGGACAGGGGGTTTGGGAAACACCATATATTTT. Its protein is CAWRTGGLGNTIYF.

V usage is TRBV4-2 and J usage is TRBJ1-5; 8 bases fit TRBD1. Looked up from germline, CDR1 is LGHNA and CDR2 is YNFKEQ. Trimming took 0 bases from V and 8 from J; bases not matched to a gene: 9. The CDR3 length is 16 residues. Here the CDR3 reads CASSQDGQGAGEPQHF. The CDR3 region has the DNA TGTGCCAGCAGCCAAGATGGGCAGGGGGCGGGTGAGCCCCAGCATTTT.

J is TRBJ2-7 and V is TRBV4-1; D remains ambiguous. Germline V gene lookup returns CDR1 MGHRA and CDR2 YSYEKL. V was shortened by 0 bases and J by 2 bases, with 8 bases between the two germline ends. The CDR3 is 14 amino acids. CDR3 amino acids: CASSQDAGTYEQYF. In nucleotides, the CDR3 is TGCGCCAGCAGCCAAGATGCAGGTACCTACGAGCAGTACTTC.

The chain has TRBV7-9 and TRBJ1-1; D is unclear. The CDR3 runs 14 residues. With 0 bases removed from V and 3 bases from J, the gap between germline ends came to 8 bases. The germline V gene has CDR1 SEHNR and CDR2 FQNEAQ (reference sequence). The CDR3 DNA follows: TGTGCCAGCAGCTTAGCGTACGGTGACACTGAAGCTTTCTTT. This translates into CASSLAYGDTEAFF. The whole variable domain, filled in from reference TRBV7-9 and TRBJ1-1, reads DTGVSQNPRHKITKRGQNVTFRCDPISEHNRLYWYRQTLGQGPEFLTYFQNEAQLEKSRLLSDRFSAERPKGSFSTLEIQRTEQGDSAMYLCASSLAYGDTEAFFGQGTRLTVV.

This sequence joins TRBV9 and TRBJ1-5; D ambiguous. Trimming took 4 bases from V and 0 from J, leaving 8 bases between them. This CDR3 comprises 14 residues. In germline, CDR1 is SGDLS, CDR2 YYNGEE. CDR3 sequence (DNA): TGTGCCAGCAGCCGGGGAGGTAGCAATCAGCCCCAGCATTTT. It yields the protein CASSRGGSNQPQHF.